The rows below give T cell receptor beta chains drawn from one sample of a study of vaccination effects on CD4 cells after COVID-19. The assay was immunoSEQ multiplex PCR, and TCRdb's table has in-frame clones only and misses some. The sample yields 23,000 or so clones, roughly 73% seen once. Their antigens are not known. The specimen was CD4+ T cells from PBMCs cultured with HCoV-229E spike peptides, collected before COVID-19 vaccination. These receptors were obtained from a human donor who received a COVID-19 vaccine. Both conserved end residues are part of each CDR3. A D gene is named only where the DNA matches it firmly. Some rows mark clone size as missing; the rest say once, few, many or name a class of expanded clone.

>TRBV7-2|TRBJ2-1|TRBD1|NA
TGTGCCAGCAGCTCGGGACAGGGGTACTACAATGAGCAGTTCTTC
CASSSGQGYYNEQFF
>TRBV21-1|TRBJ1-5|NA|NA
TGTGCCAGCAGCAAAGCGACAGGGGGCGAAAATCAGCCCCAGCATTTT
CASSKATGGENQPQHF
>TRBV14|TRBJ2-2|TRBD2|NA
TGTGCCAGCAGCCCGAGGGCTAGCGGGAGCACCAACACCGGGGAGCTGTTTTTT
CASSPRASGSTNTGELFF
>TRBV5-1|TRBJ2-5|NA|NA
TGCGCCAGCAGCTTGGCCCCCTTCGGGGTGGAAGAGACCCAGTACTTC
CASSLAPFGVEETQYF
>TRBV6-6|TRBJ1-5|NA|NA
TGTGCCAGCAGTCGGGGGTTTCGGGACAATCAGCCCCAGCATTTT
CASSRGFRDNQPQHF
>TRBV9|TRBJ2-3|NA|NA
TGTGCCAGCAGCGTAGGAAGTGTTAGCACAGATACGCAGTATTTT
CASSVGSVSTDTQYF
>TRBV6-2/TRBV6-3|TRBJ2-2|NA|NA
TGTGCCAGCAGTAGGGGCAGGGGCGTCTCGGGCACCGGGGAGCTGTTTTTT
CASSRGRGVSGTGELFF
>TRBV19|TRBJ1-3|TRBD1|NA
TGTGCCAGTAGGACCGGGACAGAAGGAAACACCATATATTTT
CASRTGTEGNTIYF
>TRBV2|TRBJ1-4|NA|few
TGTGCCAGCTCCCAGGGCCGGGAAAAACTGTTTTTT
CASSQGREKLFF
>TRBV29-1|TRBJ2-1|NA|NA
TGCAGCGCCGTCCCGGCCTCCTCCTACAATGAGCAGTTCTTC
CSAVPASSYNEQFF
>TRBV18|TRBJ1-2|TRBD1|NA
TGTGCCAGCTCACAAGGGACAGGAGGCTATGGCTACACCTTC
CASSQGTGGYGYTF
>TRBV7-9|TRBJ2-7|TRBD1|NA
TGTGCCAGCAGCTCAACCGGGACAGGGGCCGAGCAGTACTTC
CASSSTGTGAEQYF
>TRBV27|TRBJ2-1|NA|NA
TGTGCCAGCAGTTCATCACCCCCAGAGGCCCTCGGTTGGAATGAGCAGTTCTTC
CASSSSPPEALGWNEQFF
>TRBV7-2|TRBJ1-3|NA|NA
TGTGCCAGCAGCTTGGGGGGAGGAAACACCATATATTTT
CASSLGGGNTIYF
>TRBV19|TRBJ2-2|TRBD2|NA
TGTGCCAGTAGCCCAGCTAGCGGGAGGGCGCGAACCGGGGAGCTGTTTTTT
CASSPASGRARTGELFF
>TRBV19|TRBJ1-2|NA|NA
TGTGCCAGTAGTATGCGGGAGGGGAATGGCTACACCTTC
CASSMREGNGYTF
>TRBV13|TRBJ1-5|NA|NA
TGTGCCAGCAGCGAAGGACGGGTTAATCAGCCCCAGCATTTT
CASSEGRVNQPQHF
>TRBV18|TRBJ1-2|TRBD1|NA
TGTGCCAGCTCCGGACAGGGAATTTGGTATGACTATGGCTACACCTTC
CASSGQGIWYDYGYTF
>TRBV6-6|TRBJ2-7|NA|NA
TGTGCCAGCAGTACGACAGGCTACGAGCAGTACTTC
CASSTTGYEQYF
>TRBV6-1|TRBJ1-1|NA|once
TGTGCCAGCAGTGAACCCGGGAGGCGATTACAAGCTTTCTTT
CASSEPGRRLQAFF
>TRBV6-4|TRBJ2-2|TRBD2|NA
TGTGCCAGCAAAACTAGCGGGGACACCGGGGAGCTGTTTTTT
CASKTSGDTGELFF
>TRBV24-1|TRBJ1-2|TRBD1|NA
TGTGCCACCAGTGTTGGCAGGGGGCTCTATGGCTACACCTTC
CATSVGRGLYGYTF
>TRBV7-2|TRBJ1-5|NA|NA
TGTGCCAGCAGCTTAGAACAATCTCAGCCCCAGCATTTT
CASSLEQSQPQHF
>TRBV6-1|TRBJ1-5|TRBD1|NA
TGTGCCAGCAGTGAAGCGCTTCGGGGACAGACTTTT
CASSEALRGQTF
>TRBV30|TRBJ1-1|NA|NA
TGTGCCTGGGGACATTCGAACACTGAAGCTTTCTTT
CAWGHSNTEAFF
>TRBV6-4|TRBJ1-2|TRBD1|few
TGTGCCAGCAGGGAGACAGGGGATAATGGCTACACCTTC
CASRETGDNGYTF
>TRBV4-1|TRBJ1-2|NA|NA
TGCGCCAGCAGCCAAGATAAGGACACGCCGGGGAAAGTGACCTTC
CASSQDKDTPGKVTF
>TRBV7-9|TRBJ2-1|TRBD2|NA
TGTGCCAGCAGCTCTAGACTAGCGGGAAACAATGAGCAGTTCTTC
CASSSRLAGNNEQFF
>TRBV29-1|TRBJ1-4|TRBD1|few
TGCAGCGCCCAACAGGGGGCTAATGAAAAACTGTTTTTT
CSAQQGANEKLFF
>TRBV3-1/TRBV3-2|TRBJ2-1|NA|NA
TGTGCCAGCAGCCGTATAGTAAATGAGCAGTTCTTC
CASSRIVNEQFF
>TRBV14|TRBJ1-1|NA|NA
TGTGCCAGCAGCCCTGGAACGGGGACTGAAGCTTTCTTT
CASSPGTGTEAFF
>TRBV5-1|TRBJ2-7|NA|NA
TGCGCCAGCAGCTTGGCCTGGAGGGGAGCTTACGAGCAGTACTTC
CASSLAWRGAYEQYF
>TRBV6-4|TRBJ2-1|TRBD2|NA
TGTGCCAGCAGTGACTCGTCCTTGCGGGGGGGCCGCAATGAGCAGTTCTTC
CASSDSSLRGGRNEQFF
>TRBV21-1|TRBJ1-5|NA|few
TGTGCCAGCAGCAAAAGGAGACAGGGGTTCGGTCAGCCCCAGCATTTT
CASSKRRQGFGQPQHF
>TRBV7-8|TRBJ2-7|TRBD2|NA
TGTGCCAGCAGCTTAGTATTTAGCGGGGGACAAAGGTACGAGCAGTACTTC
CASSLVFSGGQRYEQYF
>TRBV18|TRBJ1-2|TRBD1|NA
TGTGCCAGCTCACCAGACAGGGACGTTGGCTACACCTTC
CASSPDRDVGYTF
>TRBV2|TRBJ2-6|NA|NA
TGTGCCAGCAGTGCCGGGGCCAACGTCCTGACTTTC
CASSAGANVLTF
>TRBV18|TRBJ2-4|NA|NA
TGTGCCAGCTCACCAGGGACCCGGGTAGGAAACATTCAGTACTTC
CASSPGTRVGNIQYF
>TRBV3-1/TRBV3-2|TRBJ1-1|NA|once
TGTGCCAGCAGCCGGGAAGGGATGAACACTGAAGCTTTCTTT
CASSREGMNTEAFF
>TRBV2|TRBJ2-2|TRBD2|NA
TGTGCCAGCAGTCCCCCCGCGGTCGGGAGGAGGTCCGGGGAGCTGTTTTTT
CASSPPAVGRRSGELFF
>TRBV5-5|TRBJ2-3|TRBD2|once
TGTGCCAGCAGCTTAATCGGGACTAGCGGTAAAAGCACAGATACGCAGTATTTT
CASSLIGTSGKSTDTQYF
>TRBV5-1|TRBJ2-1|NA|NA
TGCGCCAGCAGCTTGGCAGCAGGGAATAGCAATGAGCAGTTCTTC
CASSLAAGNSNEQFF
>TRBV29-1|TRBJ2-3|NA|NA
TGCAGCGTTTTAGGGGGTTATAGCACAGATACGCAGTATTTT
CSVLGGYSTDTQYF
>TRBV10-3|TRBJ1-1|TRBD1|medium-sized
TGTGCCATCAGTGAGTCGGGGACAGCGAACACTGAAGCTTTCTTT
CAISESGTANTEAFF
>TRBV27|TRBJ1-1|TRBD1|once
TGTGCCAGCAAGGGACAGGGGGCCGCTGAAGCTTTCTTT
CASKGQGAAEAFF
>TRBV5-1|TRBJ2-3|NA|hyperexpanded
TGCGCCAGCAGCTTGGGAGCGTCCACAGATACGCAGTATTTT
CASSLGASTDTQYF
>TRBV5-1|TRBJ2-5|NA|NA
TGCGCCAGCAGCCCCATTGGGTACCCTGAAGAGACCCAGTACTTC
CASSPIGYPEETQYF
>TRBV5-4|TRBJ2-1|TRBD2|medium-sized
TGTGCCAGCAGCCCGACTAGCGGGAGGGCCCCTGAGCAGTTCTTC
CASSPTSGRAPEQFF
>TRBV6-5|TRBJ1-1|NA|NA
TGTGCCAGCAGTAGGCGGACTGAAGCTTTCTTT
CASSRRTEAFF
>TRBV29-1|TRBJ1-2|NA|few
TGCAGCGTTGACCCACAGGGTTCCACTTCCAGCTATGGCTACACCTTC
CSVDPQGSTSSYGYTF
>TRBV7-9|TRBJ2-2|NA|NA
TGTGCCACCCCGCCTACGGGCCCGGAGGAGGGGGAGCTGTTTTTT
CATPPTGPEEGELFF
>TRBV2|TRBJ2-7|TRBD2|NA
TGTGCCAGCAGTGAAGCGTCGACTAGCGGGTTGGCCTACGAGCAGTACTTC
CASSEASTSGLAYEQYF
>TRBV2|TRBJ2-1|TRBD2|NA
TGTGCCAGCAGGCCCCAAGCGGGGTGGTTTGGTGAGCAGTTCTTC
CASRPQAGWFGEQFF
>TRBV27|TRBJ2-5|NA|NA
TGTGCCAGCAGACGGATCAGACGGCAACGGGAAGGGGAGACCCAGTACTTC
CASRRIRRQREGETQYF